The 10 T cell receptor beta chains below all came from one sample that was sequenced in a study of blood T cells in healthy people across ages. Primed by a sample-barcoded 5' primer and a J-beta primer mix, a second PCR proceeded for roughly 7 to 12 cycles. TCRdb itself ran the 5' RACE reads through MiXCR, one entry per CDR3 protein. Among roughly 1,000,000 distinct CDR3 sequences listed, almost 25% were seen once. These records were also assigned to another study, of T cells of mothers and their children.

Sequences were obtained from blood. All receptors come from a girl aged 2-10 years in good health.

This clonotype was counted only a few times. The CDR3 bases are TGTGCCAGCACCTTCTGGGGGGGCCAAGAGACCCAGTACTTC. It encodes CASTFWGGQETQYF. V is TRBV6-6 and J is TRBJ2-5; 7 bases align to TRBD2. This CDR3 is built from 14 residues. The V gene's germline CDR1 is MNHNY and CDR2 SVGAGI (reference sequence). The V gene end was trimmed by 7 bases and the J gene end by 1 base; junction bases not matched to a gene: 6.

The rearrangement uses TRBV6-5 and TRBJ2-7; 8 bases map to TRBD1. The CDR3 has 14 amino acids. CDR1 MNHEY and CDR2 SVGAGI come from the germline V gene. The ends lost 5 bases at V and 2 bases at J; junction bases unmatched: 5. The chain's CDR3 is CASSKGQGTYEQYF. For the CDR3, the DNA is TGTGCCAGCAGTAAAGGACAGGGAACCTACGAGCAGTACTTC.

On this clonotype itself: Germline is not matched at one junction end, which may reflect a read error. This CDR3 is CASCLGGVLFEQYF. CDR3 DNA: TGTGCCAGCTGCTTGGGAGGGGTGCTGTTCGAGCAGTACTTC. The chain recombines TRBV7-9 with TRBJ2-5, with TRBD2 identical over 7 bases. The DNA end is more similar to TRBJ2-7, so the J call may be wrong. This CDR3 is built from 14 residues. From germline, CDR1 is SEHNR and CDR2 FQNEAQ (reference sequence).

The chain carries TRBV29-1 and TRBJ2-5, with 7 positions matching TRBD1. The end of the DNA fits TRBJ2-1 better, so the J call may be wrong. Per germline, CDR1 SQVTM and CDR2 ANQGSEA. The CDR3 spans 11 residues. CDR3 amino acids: CSAEGQNEQFF. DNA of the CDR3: TGCAGCGCCGAGGGACAGAATGAGCAGTTCTTC.

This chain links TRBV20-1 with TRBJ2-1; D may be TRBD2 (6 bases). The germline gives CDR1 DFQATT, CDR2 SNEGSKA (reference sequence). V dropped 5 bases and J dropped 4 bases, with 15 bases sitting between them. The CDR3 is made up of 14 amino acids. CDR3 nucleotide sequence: TGCAGTGCTGGGCGCGGGGTGGGGTACAATGAGCAGTTCTTC. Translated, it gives CSAGRGVGYNEQFF.

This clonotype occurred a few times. In DNA, the CDR3 is TGTGCCAGCAGCTTAGAGTCCACCCAGGGCTACACCTTC. Its translation is CASSLESTQGYTF. The chain joins TRBV7-9 to TRBJ1-2, with D unclear. The germline V gene encodes CDR1 SEHNR and CDR2 FQNEAQ (reference sequence). Between the trimmed V and J ends, which lost 1 base and 8 bases, there was a span of 11 bases. This CDR3 spans 13 amino acids.

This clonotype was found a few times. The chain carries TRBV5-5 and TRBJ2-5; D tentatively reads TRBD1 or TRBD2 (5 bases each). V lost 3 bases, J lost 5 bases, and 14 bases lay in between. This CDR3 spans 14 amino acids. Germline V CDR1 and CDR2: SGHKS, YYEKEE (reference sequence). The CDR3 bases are TGTGCCAGCAGCTGGACCCGGGGCACGGAGACCCAGTACTTC. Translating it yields CASSWTRGTETQYF.

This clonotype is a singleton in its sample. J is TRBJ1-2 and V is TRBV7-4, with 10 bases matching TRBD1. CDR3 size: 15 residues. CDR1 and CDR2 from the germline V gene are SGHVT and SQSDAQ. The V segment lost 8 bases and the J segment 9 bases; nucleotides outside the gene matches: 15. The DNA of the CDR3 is TGTGCCAGCCTGTTCCGGGACAGGGGTAAAGGGAGCTACACCTTC. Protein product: CASLFRDRGKGSYTF.

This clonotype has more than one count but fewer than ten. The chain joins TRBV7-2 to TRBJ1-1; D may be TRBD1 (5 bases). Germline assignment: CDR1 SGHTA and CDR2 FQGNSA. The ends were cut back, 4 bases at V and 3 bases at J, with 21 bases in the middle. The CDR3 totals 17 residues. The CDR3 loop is CASSSTSRVIVDTEAFF. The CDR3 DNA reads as TGTGCCAGCAGCTCAACCTCCAGGGTAATTGTCGACACTGAAGCTTTCTTT.

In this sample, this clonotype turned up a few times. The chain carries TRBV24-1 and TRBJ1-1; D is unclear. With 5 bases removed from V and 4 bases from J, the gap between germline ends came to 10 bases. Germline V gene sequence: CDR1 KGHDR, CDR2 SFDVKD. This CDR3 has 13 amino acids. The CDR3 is CATSARMGTEAFF. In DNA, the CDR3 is TGTGCCACCAGTGCACGGATGGGCACTGAAGCTTTCTTT.